The 12 T cell receptor beta chains in this list originate from one sample, sequenced in a study of blood T cell repertoires in COVID-19. Some clones are missing from TCRdb's copy, which holds only in-frame ones; the method was immunoSEQ multiplex PCR. Among about 100,000 clones listed, around four fifths were seen once. The sequenced material came from peripheral blood. The origin of the receptors is a man between 50 and 59 years old with active or convalescent COVID-19.

J is TRBJ2-3 and V is TRBV9, with D tentatively TRBD1 (6 bases). The CDR3 loop spans 16 amino acids. Germline V gene sequence: CDR1 SGDLS, CDR2 YYNGEE. V lost 2 bases and J 2 bases, leaving 15 bases between the germline ends. As DNA, the CDR3 is TGTGCCAGCAGCGTTTCGGGGACACGACTCACAGATACGCAGTATTTT. It translates to CASSVSGTRLTDTQYF.

This clone was recorded at least ten times. CDR3 nucleotide sequence: TGTGCCTGGACCCCCGAGAGGGGGCGATTCAATGAGCAGTTCTTC. It encodes CAWTPERGRFNEQFF. The chain uses TRBV30 and TRBJ2-1; 7 bases fit TRBD1. The CDR3 is made up of 15 amino acids. V lost 4 bases and J lost 6; bases outside the gene matches: 12. Germline V gene sequence: CDR1 GTSNPN, CDR2 SVGIG (reference sequence).

The V gene is TRBV11-3, the J gene TRBJ1-1; 8 bases fit TRBD1. The CDR3 totals 13 residues. V gave up 4 bases and J gave up 7 bases; unmatched junction bases: 5. The germline V gene has CDR1 SGHNT and CDR2 YENEEA. CDR3 in amino acids: CASSWDRTGEAFF. The CDR3 DNA reads TGTGCCAGCAGCTGGGACAGGACGGGTGAAGCTTTCTTT.

The rearrangement links TRBV2 to TRBJ1-5, with a tentative D call TRBD1 (5 bases). The CDR3 length is 16 residues. Germline V gene data show CDR1 as SNHLY and CDR2 as FYNNEI. V was cut by 7 bases and J by 5 bases, with 21 bases left in between. CDR3 in DNA: TGTGCCAGCAACGGAGGAGGGACGCTTGAGGATCAGCCCCAGCATTTT. Its translation: CASNGGGTLEDQPQHF.

V usage is TRBV5-4 and J usage is TRBJ2-3; D not certain. The CDR3 sequence is 16 residues long. Germline lookup yields CDR1 SGHNT and CDR2 YYREEE (reference sequence). The germline V and J ends were trimmed by 9 bases and 0 bases, with 20 bases remaining between them. DNA of the CDR3: TGTGCCACCGATGACCCCTATGGCGGAAGCACAGATACGCAGTATTTT. It is translated as CATDDPYGGSTDTQYF.

This clone was counted only a few times. The chain is built from TRBV5-4 and TRBJ2-7; 14 nucleotides line up with TRBD2. V lost 3 bases, J lost 5 bases, and 4 bases stayed unmatched. This CDR3 is built from 15 residues. The germline V gene encodes CDR1 SGHNT and CDR2 YYREEE (reference sequence). Written as DNA, the CDR3 is TGTGCCAGCAGCTGGACTAGCGGGAGGTGGGACGAGCAGTACTTC. It specifies CASSWTSGRWDEQYF. Combining the CDR3 with reference TRBV5-4 and TRBJ2-7 gives the whole variable domain ETGVTQSPTHLIKTRGQQVTLRCSSQSGHNTVSWYQQALGQGPQFIFQYYREEENGRGNFPPRFSGLQFPNYSSELNVNALELDDSALYLCASSWTSGRWDEQYFGPGTRLTVT.

This clone was counted only a few times. The V gene is TRBV4-2, the J gene TRBJ1-5; the match to TRBD1 covers 10 bases. Germline V gene lookup returns CDR1 LGHNA and CDR2 YNFKEQ. The CDR3 runs 17 residues. With V trimmed by 1 base and J by 2 bases, 5 bases remained unmatched. The CDR3 loop reads CASSQGDRGPGNQPQHF. The CDR3 DNA reads as TGTGCCAGCAGCCAAGGAGACAGGGGGCCTGGCAATCAGCCCCAGCATTTT.

The chain has TRBV5-1 and TRBJ1-6; the match to TRBD1 covers 9 bases. The CDR3 contains 15 residues. V trimming: 3 bases; J trimming: 12 bases; junction bases outside the gene matches: 10. From germline, CDR1 is SGHRS and CDR2 YFSETQ. The CDR3 DNA is TGCGCCAGCAGCTCCGGCGGTGACAGGGGGAGACCCCTCCACTTT. It encodes CASSSGGDRGRPLHF. The full variable domain, with the rest looked up from reference TRBV5-1 and TRBJ1-6, is KAGVTQTPRYLIKTRGQQVTLSCSPISGHRSVSWYQQTPGQGLQFLFEYFSETQRNKGNFPGRFSGRQFSNSRSEMNVSTLELGDSALYLCASSSGGDRGRPLHFGNGTRLTVT.

V and J are TRBV19 and TRBJ1-2; TRBD1 matches 7 bases. V gave up 7 bases and J gave up 2 bases; unmatched junction bases: 19. CDR3 size: 18 residues. From germline, CDR1 is LNHDA and CDR2 SQIVND (reference sequence). The CDR3 nucleotides read TGTGCCAGTACCCCATACAGGGGCGTTTTGTCAACCAACTATGGCTACACCTTC. Its protein product is CASTPYRGVLSTNYGYTF.

This chain links TRBV2 with TRBJ2-7, with D uncertain. CDR3 length: 12 residues. Trimming removed 2 bases from V and 6 bases from J, with 8 bases in between. From germline, CDR1 is SNHLY and CDR2 FYNNEI. The CDR3 spells CASSEMFLEQYF. CDR3 nucleotide sequence: TGTGCCAGCAGTGAAATGTTTCTCGAGCAGTACTTC.

The chain is built from TRBV30 and TRBJ1-2; D is unresolved. Trimming removed 4 bases from V and 4 bases from J, with 16 bases in between. The CDR3 consists of 14 residues. Germline lookup yields CDR1 GTSNPN and CDR2 SVGIG (reference sequence). The CDR3 region has the DNA TGTGCCTGGACCTCGGTCCGCCGCCTCTATGGCTACACCTTC. As protein: CAWTSVRRLYGYTF.

The V and J genes are TRBV5-4 and TRBJ2-5; D is undetermined. CDR3 size: 13 residues. The V gene lost 1 base and the J gene lost 6 bases, with 10 bases spanning the gap. In germline, CDR1 is SGHNT, CDR2 YYREEE (reference sequence). CDR3 DNA sequence: TGTGCCAGCAGCTTGTCGGTTTATCAGACCCAGTACTTC. This gives the protein CASSLSVYQTQYF.